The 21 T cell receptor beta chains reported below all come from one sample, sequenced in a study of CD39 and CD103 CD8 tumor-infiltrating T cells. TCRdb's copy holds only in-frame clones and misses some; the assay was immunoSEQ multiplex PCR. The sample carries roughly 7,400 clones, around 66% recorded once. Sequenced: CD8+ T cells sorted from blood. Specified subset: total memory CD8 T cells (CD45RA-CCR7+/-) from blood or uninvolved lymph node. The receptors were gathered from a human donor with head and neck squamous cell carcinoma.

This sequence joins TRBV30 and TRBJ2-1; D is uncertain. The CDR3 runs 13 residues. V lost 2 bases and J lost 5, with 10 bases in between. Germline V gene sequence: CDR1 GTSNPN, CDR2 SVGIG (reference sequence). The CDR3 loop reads CAWSQSLDNEQFF. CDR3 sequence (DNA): TGTGCCTGGAGTCAGAGCCTGGACAATGAGCAGTTCTTC. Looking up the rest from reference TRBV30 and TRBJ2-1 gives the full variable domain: SQTIHQWPATLVQPVGSPLSLECTVEGTSNPNLYWYRQAAGRGLQLLFYSVGIGQISSEVPQNLSASRPQDRQFILSSKKLLLSDSGFYLCAWSQSLDNEQFFGPGTRLTVL.

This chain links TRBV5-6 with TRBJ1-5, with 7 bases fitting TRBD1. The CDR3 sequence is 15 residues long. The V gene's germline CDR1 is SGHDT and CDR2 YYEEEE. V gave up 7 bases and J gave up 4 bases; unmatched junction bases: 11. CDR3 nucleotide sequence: TGTGCCAGCCGGGGGCGAGGACAGGTAAATCAGCCCCAGCATTTT. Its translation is CASRGRGQVNQPQHF.

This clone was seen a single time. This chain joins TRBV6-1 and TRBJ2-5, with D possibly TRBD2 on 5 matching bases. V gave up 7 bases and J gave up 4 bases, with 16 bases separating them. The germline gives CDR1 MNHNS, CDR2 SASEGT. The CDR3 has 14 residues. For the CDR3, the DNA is TGTGCCAGCACCTCACTAGGTTTGGGAGAGACCCAGTACTTC. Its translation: CASTSLGLGETQYF.

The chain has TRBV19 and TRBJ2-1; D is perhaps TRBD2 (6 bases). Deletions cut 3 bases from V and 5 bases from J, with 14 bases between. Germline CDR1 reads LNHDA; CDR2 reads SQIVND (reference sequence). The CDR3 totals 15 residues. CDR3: CASSIDSGYNNEQFF. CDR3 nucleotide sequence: TGTGCCAGTAGTATTGATAGCGGTTATAACAATGAGCAGTTCTTC.

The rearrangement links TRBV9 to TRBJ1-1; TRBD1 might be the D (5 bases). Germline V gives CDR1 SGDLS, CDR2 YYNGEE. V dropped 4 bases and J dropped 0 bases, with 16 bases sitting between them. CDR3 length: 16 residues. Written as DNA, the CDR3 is TGTGCCAGCAGCACCGAGGGAGGGGTTCTGAACACTGAAGCTTTCTTT. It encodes CASSTEGGVLNTEAFF.

CDR3 DNA sequence: TGTGCCAGCAGCGCATTGTCGGGGGCCTATGGCTACACCTTC. Its translation is CASSALSGAYGYTF. The chain is built from TRBV5-4 and TRBJ1-2; a possible D gene is TRBD1 (6 bases). This CDR3 contains 14 residues. Trimming removed 4 bases at V and 4 bases at J, with 14 bases between. The germline gives CDR1 SGHNT, CDR2 YYREEE (reference sequence).

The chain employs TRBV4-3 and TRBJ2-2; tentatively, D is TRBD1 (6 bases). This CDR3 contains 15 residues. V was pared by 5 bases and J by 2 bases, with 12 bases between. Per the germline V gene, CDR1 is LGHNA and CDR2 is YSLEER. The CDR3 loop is CASSTWTDNTGELFF. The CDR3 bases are TGCGCCAGCAGCACCTGGACAGACAACACCGGGGAGCTGTTTTTT.

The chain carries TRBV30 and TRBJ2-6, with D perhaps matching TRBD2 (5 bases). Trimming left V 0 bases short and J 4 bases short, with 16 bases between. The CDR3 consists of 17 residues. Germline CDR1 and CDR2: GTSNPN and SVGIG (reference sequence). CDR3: CAWSVNGNLPGANVLTF. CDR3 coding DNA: TGTGCCTGGAGTGTTAACGGGAACCTACCCGGGGCCAACGTCCTGACTTTC.

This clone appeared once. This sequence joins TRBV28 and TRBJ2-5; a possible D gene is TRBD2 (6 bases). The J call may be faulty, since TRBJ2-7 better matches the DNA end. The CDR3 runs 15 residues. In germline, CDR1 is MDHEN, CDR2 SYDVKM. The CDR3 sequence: CASSPSGRAPYEQYF. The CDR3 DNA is TGTGCCAGCAGTCCAAGCGGGCGTGCTCCCTACGAGCAGTACTTC.

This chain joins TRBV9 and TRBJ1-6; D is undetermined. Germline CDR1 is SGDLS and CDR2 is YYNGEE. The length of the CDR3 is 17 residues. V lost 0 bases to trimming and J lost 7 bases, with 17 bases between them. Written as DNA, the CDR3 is TGTGCCAGCAGCGTAGCTGGGCAGCCCTCCGGGAATTCACCCCTCCACTTT. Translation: CASSVAGQPSGNSPLHF.

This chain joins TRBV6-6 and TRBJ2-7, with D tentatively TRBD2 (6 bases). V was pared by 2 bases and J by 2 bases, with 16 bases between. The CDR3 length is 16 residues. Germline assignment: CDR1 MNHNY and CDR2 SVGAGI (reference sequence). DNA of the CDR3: TGTGCCAGCAGTTACGATCCGGGGGAGTGGCCCTACGAGCAGTACTTC. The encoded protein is CASSYDPGEWPYEQYF.

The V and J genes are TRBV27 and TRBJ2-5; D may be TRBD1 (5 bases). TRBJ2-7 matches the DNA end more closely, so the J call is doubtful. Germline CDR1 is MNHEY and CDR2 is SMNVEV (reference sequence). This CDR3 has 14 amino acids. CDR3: CASSWGGSSYEQYF. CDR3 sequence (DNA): TGTGCCAGCAGTTGGGGCGGTTCCTCCTACGAGCAGTACTTC.

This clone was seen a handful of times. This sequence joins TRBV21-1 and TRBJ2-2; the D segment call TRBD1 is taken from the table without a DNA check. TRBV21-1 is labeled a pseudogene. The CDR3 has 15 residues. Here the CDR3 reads CASSAGTGQTGELFF. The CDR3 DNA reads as TGTGCCAGCAGCGCTGGGACAGGGCAGACCGGGGAGCTGTTTTTT.

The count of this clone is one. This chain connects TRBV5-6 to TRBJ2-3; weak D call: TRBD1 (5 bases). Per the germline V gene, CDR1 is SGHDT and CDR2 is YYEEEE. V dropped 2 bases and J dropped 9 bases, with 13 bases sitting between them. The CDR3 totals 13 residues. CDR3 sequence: CASSFLTAITQYF. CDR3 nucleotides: TGTGCCAGCAGCTTCTTGACAGCCATCACGCAGTATTTT.

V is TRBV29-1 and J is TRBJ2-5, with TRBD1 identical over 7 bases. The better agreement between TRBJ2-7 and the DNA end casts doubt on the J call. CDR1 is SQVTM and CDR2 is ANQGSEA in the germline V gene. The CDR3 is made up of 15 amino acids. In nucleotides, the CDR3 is TGCAGCGTTGCAGGTGAAGGGACAGTGTCCTACGAGCAGTACTTC. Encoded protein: CSVAGEGTVSYEQYF.

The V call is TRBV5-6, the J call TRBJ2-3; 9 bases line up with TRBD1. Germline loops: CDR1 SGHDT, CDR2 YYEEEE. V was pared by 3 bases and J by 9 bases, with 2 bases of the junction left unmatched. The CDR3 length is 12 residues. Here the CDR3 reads CASSWGQGTQYF. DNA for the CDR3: TGTGCCAGCAGCTGGGGACAGGGAACGCAGTATTTT.

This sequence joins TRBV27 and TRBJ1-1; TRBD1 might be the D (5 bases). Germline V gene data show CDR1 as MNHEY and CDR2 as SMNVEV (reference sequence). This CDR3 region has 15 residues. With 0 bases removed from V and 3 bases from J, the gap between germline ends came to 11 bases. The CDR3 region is CASSLSRGGYTEAFF. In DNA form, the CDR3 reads TGTGCCAGCAGTTTATCGAGGGGAGGGTACACTGAAGCTTTCTTT.

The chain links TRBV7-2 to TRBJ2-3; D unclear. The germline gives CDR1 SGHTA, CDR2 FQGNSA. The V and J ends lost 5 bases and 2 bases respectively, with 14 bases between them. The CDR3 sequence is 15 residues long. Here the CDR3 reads CASSPDTQDTDTQYF. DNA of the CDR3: TGTGCCAGCAGCCCCGATACTCAGGACACAGATACGCAGTATTTT.

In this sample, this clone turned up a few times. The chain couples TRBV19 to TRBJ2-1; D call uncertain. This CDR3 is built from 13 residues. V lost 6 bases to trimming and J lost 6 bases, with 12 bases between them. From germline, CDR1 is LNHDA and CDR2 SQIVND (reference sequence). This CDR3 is CASRLDGPNEQFF. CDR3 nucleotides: TGTGCCAGTAGGTTAGATGGTCCCAATGAGCAGTTCTTC.

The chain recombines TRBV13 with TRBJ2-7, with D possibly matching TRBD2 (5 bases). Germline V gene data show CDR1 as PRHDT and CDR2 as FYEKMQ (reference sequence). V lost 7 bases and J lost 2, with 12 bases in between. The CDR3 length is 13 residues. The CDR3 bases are TGTGCCAGCACCGGAGCGGCCCCCTACGAGCAGTACTTC. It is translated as CASTGAAPYEQYF.

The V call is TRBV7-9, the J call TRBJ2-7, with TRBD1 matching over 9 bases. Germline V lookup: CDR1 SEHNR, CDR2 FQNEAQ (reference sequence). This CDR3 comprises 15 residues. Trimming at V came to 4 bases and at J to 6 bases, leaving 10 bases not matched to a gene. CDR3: CASSSNADRGPEQYF. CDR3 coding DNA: TGTGCCAGCAGCTCAAACGCGGACAGGGGTCCCGAGCAGTACTTC.